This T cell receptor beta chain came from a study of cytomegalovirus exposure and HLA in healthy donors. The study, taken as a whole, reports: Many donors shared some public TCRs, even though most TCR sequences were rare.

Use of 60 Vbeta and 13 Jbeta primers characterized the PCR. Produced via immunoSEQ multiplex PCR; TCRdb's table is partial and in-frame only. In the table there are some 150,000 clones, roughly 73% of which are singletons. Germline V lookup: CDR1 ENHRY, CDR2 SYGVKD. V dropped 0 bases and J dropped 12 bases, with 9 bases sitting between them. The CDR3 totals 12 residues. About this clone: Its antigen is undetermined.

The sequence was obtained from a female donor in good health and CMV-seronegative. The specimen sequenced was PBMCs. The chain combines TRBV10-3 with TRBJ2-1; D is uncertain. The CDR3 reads CAISESGATQFF. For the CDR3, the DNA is TGTGCCATCAGTGAGTCGGGCGCAACGCAGTTCTTC.